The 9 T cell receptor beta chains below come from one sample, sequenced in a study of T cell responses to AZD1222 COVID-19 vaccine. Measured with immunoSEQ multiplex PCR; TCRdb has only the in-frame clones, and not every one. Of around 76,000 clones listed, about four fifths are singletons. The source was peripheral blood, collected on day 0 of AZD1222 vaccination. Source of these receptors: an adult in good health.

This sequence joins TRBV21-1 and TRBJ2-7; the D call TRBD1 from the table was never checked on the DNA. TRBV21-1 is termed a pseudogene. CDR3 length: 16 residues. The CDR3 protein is CASRPKRGISSYEQYF. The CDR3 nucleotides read TGTGCCAGCAGACCCAAAAGGGGTATTAGCTCCTACGAGCAGTACTTC.

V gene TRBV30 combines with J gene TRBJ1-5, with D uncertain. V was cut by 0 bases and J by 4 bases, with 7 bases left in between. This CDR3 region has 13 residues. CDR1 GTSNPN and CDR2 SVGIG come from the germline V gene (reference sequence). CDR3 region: CAWSVQGNQPQHF. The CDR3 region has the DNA TGTGCCTGGAGTGTACAAGGGAATCAGCCCCAGCATTTT.

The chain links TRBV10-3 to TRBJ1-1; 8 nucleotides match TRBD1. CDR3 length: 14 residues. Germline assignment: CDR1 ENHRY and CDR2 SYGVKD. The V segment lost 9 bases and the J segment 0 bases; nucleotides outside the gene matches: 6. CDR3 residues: CAITGGGLNTEAFF. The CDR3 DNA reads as TGTGCCATAACAGGGGGGGGATTGAACACTGAAGCTTTCTTT.

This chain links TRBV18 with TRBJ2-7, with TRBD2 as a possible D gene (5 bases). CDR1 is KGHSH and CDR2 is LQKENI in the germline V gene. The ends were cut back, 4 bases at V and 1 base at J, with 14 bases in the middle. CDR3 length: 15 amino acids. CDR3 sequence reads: CASSLIGGPSYEQYF. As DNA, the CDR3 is TGTGCCAGCTCACTAATCGGCGGGCCGTCCTACGAGCAGTACTTC.

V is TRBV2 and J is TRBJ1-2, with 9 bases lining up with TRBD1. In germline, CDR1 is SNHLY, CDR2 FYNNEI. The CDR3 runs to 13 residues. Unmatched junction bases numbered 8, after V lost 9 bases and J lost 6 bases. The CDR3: CARKPGQGNGYTF. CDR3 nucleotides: TGTGCCAGGAAACCGGGACAGGGCAATGGCTACACCTTC.

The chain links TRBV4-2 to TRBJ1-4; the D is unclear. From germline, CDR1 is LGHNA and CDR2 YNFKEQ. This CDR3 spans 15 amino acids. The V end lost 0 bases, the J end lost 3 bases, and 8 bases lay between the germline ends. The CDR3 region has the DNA TGTGCCAGCAGCCAAGACGGAAGGGCTAATGAAAAACTGTTTTTT. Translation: CASSQDGRANEKLFF.

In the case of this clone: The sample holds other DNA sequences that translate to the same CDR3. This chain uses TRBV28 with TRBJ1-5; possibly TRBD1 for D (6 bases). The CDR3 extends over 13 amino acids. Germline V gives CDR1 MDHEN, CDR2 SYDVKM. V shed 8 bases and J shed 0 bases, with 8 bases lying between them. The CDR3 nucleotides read TGTGCCAGCGGACAGTATAGCAATCAGCCCCAGCATTTT. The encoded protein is CASGQYSNQPQHF.

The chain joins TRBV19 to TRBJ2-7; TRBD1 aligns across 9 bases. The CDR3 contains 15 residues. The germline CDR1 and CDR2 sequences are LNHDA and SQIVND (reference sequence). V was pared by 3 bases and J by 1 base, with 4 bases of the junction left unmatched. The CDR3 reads CASSMGQGTSYEQYF. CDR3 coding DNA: TGTGCCAGTAGTATGGGACAGGGTACATCCTACGAGCAGTACTTC.

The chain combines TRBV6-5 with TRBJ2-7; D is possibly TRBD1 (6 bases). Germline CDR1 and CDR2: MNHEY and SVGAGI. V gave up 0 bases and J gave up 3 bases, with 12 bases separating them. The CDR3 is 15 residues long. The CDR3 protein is CASSYSGQQLYEQYF. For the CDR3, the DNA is TGTGCCAGCAGTTACTCCGGACAGCAGCTCTACGAGCAGTACTTC.